The subject of this entry is one T cell receptor (beta chain). The antigen is unknown. The entry originates in a study of early T cells in non-severe SARS-CoV-2 infection. CDR1 and CDR2 from the germline V gene are MNHEY and SMNVEV (reference sequence). The ends lost 1 base at V and 10 bases at J; junction bases unmatched: 7. The length of the CDR3 is 15 residues. Study-level findings and limits: VDJdb matches were skewed toward anti-spike CD8 T cell responses.

Unique molecular identifiers were added to individual cDNA molecules. TCRdb re-analysed the 5' RACE reads in MiXCR, keeping a single row per CDR3 protein. Among roughly 60,000 distinct CDR3 sequences, around 13% were seen once, and the ten largest hold more than 3.5%. The chain combines TRBV27 with TRBJ1-4; 9 bases align to TRBD1. Material for sequencing was whole blood. The clonotype was recovered from an adult who was a healthcare worker with PCR-confirmed SARS-CoV-2 infection or an uninfected control (not recorded which). This CDR3 reads CASSLWGDRVGKLFF. CDR3 DNA sequence: TGTGCCAGCAGTTTATGGGGGGACAGGGTCGGAAAACTGTTTTTT.